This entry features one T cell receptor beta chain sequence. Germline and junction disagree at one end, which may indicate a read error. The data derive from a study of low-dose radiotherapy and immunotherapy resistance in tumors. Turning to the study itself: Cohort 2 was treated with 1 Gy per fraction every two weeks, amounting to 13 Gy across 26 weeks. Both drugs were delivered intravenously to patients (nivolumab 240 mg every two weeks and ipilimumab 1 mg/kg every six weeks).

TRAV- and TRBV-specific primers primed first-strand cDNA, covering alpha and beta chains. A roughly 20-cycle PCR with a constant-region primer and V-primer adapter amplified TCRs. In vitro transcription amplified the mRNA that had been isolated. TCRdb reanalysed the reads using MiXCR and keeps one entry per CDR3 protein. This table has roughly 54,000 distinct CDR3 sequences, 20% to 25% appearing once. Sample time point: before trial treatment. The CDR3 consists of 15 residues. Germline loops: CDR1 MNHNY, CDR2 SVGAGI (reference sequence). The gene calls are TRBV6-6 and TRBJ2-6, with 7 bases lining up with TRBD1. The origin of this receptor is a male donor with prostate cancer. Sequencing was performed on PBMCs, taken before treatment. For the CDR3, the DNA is TGTGCCAGCACCAACGACAGGGCCGGGGCCAACGTCCTGGCTTTC. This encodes CASTNDRAGANVLAF.